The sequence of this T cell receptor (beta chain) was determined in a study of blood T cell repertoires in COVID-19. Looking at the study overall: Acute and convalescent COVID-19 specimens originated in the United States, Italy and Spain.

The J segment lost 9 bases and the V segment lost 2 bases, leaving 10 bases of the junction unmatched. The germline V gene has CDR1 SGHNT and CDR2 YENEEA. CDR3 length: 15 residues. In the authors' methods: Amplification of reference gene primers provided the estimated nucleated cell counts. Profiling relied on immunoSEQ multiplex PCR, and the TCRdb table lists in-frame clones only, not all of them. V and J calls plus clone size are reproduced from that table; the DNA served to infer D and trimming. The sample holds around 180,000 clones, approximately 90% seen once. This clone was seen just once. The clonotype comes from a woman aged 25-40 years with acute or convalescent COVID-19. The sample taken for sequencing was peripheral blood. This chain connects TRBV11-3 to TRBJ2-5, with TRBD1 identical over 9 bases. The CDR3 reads CASSLPGQGSVAQYF. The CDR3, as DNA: TGTGCCAGCAGCTTACCGGGACAGGGCTCGGTAGCCCAGTACTTC.